This TCR beta chain was obtained from a study of blood T cell repertoires in COVID-19. Study information: Acute and convalescent COVID-19 samples came from the United States, Italy and Spain. In each case, the material was cDNA or gDNA derived from T cells, B-cell-depleted T cells, or PBMCs.

Original analysis: Counts of nucleated cells, estimated from reference gene primer amplification, were obtained. The method was immunoSEQ multiplex PCR; TCRdb's version includes in-frame clones alone and lacks a portion of them. V, J and clone size are those of that table, while D and trimming were read from the DNA. Of approximately 93,000 clones listed, about four fifths were seen once; the top ten hold about 10%. This CDR3 has 17 residues. This clonotype originated in a woman of 80 years or more with acute or convalescent COVID-19. The source material was peripheral blood. This sequence joins TRBV21-1 and TRBJ2-2; the table's D call TRBD1 went unverified against the DNA. TRBV21-1 is tagged as a pseudogene. The CDR3 reads CASSKGNRQPRSGELFF. The DNA for the CDR3 is TGTGCCAGCAGCAAAGGTAACAGGCAGCCGCGATCCGGGGAGCTGTTTTTT.